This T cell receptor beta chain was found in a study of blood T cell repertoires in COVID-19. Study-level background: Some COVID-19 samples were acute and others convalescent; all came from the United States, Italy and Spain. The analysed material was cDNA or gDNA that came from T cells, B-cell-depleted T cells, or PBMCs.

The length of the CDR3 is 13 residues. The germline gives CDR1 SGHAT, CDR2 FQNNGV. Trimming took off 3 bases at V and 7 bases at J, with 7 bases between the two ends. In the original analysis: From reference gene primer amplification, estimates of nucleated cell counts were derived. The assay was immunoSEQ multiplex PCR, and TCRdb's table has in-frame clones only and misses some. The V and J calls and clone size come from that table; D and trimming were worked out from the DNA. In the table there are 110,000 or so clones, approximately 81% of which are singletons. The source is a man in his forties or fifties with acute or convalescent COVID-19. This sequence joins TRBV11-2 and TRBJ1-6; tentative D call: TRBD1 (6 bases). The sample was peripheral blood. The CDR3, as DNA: TGTGCCAGCAGCTTCGGACAGAATTCACCCCTCCACTTT. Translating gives CASSFGQNSPLHF.